This T cell receptor (beta chain) comes out of a study of OX40 agonist ivuxolimab in advanced cancers. Study as a whole: Eligibility admitted prior anti-PD-1, anti-PD-L1 or anti-CTLA-4 therapy; around 38% had some. Overall study results and limits: More expanded clones were found, on average, in CD8+ than in CD4+ T cells.

The table came from immunoSEQ multiplex PCR; TCRdb's copy has only in-frame clones and leaves some out. This table holds more than 70,000 clones, approximately 90% found once. For this clone: Its specificity is not known.

The receptor was isolated from an adult with an advanced solid tumor such as melanoma, head and neck, liver or kidney cancer. The input for sequencing was CD4+ or CD8+ T cells sorted from blood, taken in a trial of the OX40 agonist ivuxolimab.

The CDR3 region has the DNA TGTGCCAGCAGTGTAGACCGGACTAGTCTCGGTGAGCAGTTCTTC. It translates to CASSVDRTSLGEQFF. The chain links TRBV5-4 to TRBJ2-1, with TRBD2 identical over 7 bases. Per the germline V gene, CDR1 is SGHNT and CDR2 is YYREEE (reference sequence). This CDR3 has 15 residues. V gave up 5 bases and J gave up 9 bases; unmatched junction bases: 14.